A selection of T cell receptor beta chains follows, all from one sample in a study of molecular identifiers for immune sequencing clone quantification. TCRdb redid the calling of the PCR reads with MiXCR, one entry per CDR3 protein. The data hold 90,000 or so distinct CDR3 sequences, with 21% observed a single time. The specimen sequenced was naive CD8+ T cells from blood, with Jurkat cell RNA spiked in. Source of these receptors: a human donor in good health. Some libraries in this study had Jurkat cell RNA spiked in. The CDR3 runs from the conserved cysteine through the conserved F or W. The D gene is left open where the match is weak. Clone size is stated in some rows and not others, as once, few, many or a class when expanded.

D gene	V gene	clone size	J gene	CDR3 protein	CDR3 DNA
.	TRBV20-1	.	TRBJ1-2	CSARGTYGYTF	TGCAGTGCCCGCGGGACCTATGGCTACACCTTC
.	TRBV7-9	many	TRBJ2-7	CASRRDSYEQYF	TGTGCCAGCAGGCGGGACTCCTACGAGCAGTACTTC
TRBD2	TRBV7-6	few	TRBJ2-3	CASSTWVSGEHNTDTQYF	TGTGCCAGCAGCACCTGGGTTAGCGGGGAACACAACACAGATACGCAGTATTTT
.	TRBV4-3	many	TRBJ2-7	CASSQDRGRGPYEQYF	TGCGCCAGCAGCCAAGATCGGGGCCGGGGACCTTACGAGCAGTACTTC
.	TRBV7-9	many	TRBJ2-7	CASSLLMAENKEQYF	TGTGCCAGCAGCTTACTCATGGCAGAGAATAAGGAGCAGTACTTC
TRBD2	TRBV11-3	many	TRBJ2-3	CASSPHLGLAGEVTDTQYF	TGTGCCAGCAGCCCCCACCTCGGACTAGCGGGAGAGGTAACAGATACGCAGTATTTT
.	TRBV2	many	TRBJ2-3	CASSEGELTDTQYF	TGTGCCAGCAGTGAAGGGGAGCTGACAGATACGCAGTATTTT
.	TRBV6-5	.	TRBJ2-2	CASSHPGVSLAGELFF	TGTGCCAGCAGTCACCCTGGGGTCAGTTTAGCCGGGGAGCTGTTTTTT
.	TRBV19	many	TRBJ2-7	CASRSSGYYEQYF	TGTGCCAGTAGAAGTTCGGGGTACTACGAGCAGTACTTC
TRBD1	TRBV27	many	TRBJ2-7	CASSPTGGPGYF	TGTGCCAGCAGTCCCACAGGGGGCCCCGGGTACTTC
.	TRBV4-1	many	TRBJ1-1	CASSQDLAVAEAFF	TGCGCCAGCAGCCAAGATCTCGCGGTCGCTGAAGCTTTCTTT
.	TRBV29-1	many	TRBJ2-5	CSVEEERGTEQETQYF	TGCAGCGTTGAAGAGGAGAGAGGGACCGAACAAGAGACCCAGTACTTC
TRBD1	TRBV6-5	many	TRBJ1-1	CASSLGTGTEAFF	TGTGCCAGCAGTTTAGGGACAGGGACTGAAGCTTTCTTT
.	TRBV27	few	TRBJ2-2	CASSQMGGELFF	TGTGCCAGCAGCCAGATGGGCGGGGAGCTGTTTTTT
TRBD1	TRBV27	few	TRBJ1-1	CASSLYQTGENTEAFF	TGTGCCAGCAGTCTCTACCAGACAGGGGAGAACACTGAAGCTTTCTTT
TRBD2	TRBV11-2	many	TRBJ2-3	CASSGGGPQYF	TGTGCCAGCAGTGGCGGGGGGCCGCAGTATTTT
.	TRBV27	many	TRBJ2-3	CASTPEIRNTQYF	TGTGCCAGCACCCCAGAAATTCGAAATACGCAGTATTTT
.	TRBV20-1	many	TRBJ1-2	CSAGLDGYTF	TGCAGTGCCGGTCTTGATGGCTACACCTTC
.	TRBV7-9	.	TRBJ2-1	CASRRAPDNEQFF	TGTGCCAGCAGACGGGCCCCGGACAATGAGCAGTTCTTC
.	TRBV19	many	TRBJ2-3	CASSPAADTQYF	TGTGCCAGTAGTCCCGCCGCAGATACGCAGTATTTT
.	TRBV12-3/TRBV12-4	many	TRBJ2-7	CASSLILDRSYEQYF	TGTGCCAGCAGTTTGATCCTTGACAGGTCTTACGAGCAGTACTTC
.	TRBV29-1	many	TRBJ2-2	CSVGVGAGTGELFF	TGCAGCGTTGGAGTTGGAGCCGGCACCGGGGAGCTGTTTTTT
.	TRBV21-1	few	TRBJ2-3	CASSTLAGAADTQYF	TGTGCCAGCAGCACCTTAGCGGGAGCTGCAGATACGCAGTATTTT
.	TRBV7-9	many	TRBJ1-1	CASSLDREAFF	TGTGCCAGCAGCCTTGACAGAGAAGCTTTCTTT
TRBD1	TRBV4-2	many	TRBJ2-3	CASSQEGQGVLVPDTQYF	TGTGCCAGCAGCCAAGAGGGACAGGGCGTGCTGGTACCAGATACGCAGTATTTT
.	TRBV4-1	.	TRBJ1-5	CASSQDDGTWGENQPQHF	TGCGCCAGCAGCCAAGATGACGGGACATGGGGGGAAAATCAGCCCCAGCATTTT
TRBD1	TRBV4-1	many	TRBJ2-3	CATSPTGGGSDTQYF	TGCGCCACATCGCCTACAGGGGGCGGATCAGATACGCAGTATTTT
.	TRBV4-1	.	TRBJ2-7	CASSQDPTGSYEQYF	TGCGCCAGCAGCCAAGATCCTACAGGCTCCTACGAGCAGTACTTC
.	TRBV12-3/TRBV12-4	.	TRBJ1-1	CASSPRRGTEAFF	TGTGCCAGCAGTCCGCGGAGAGGCACTGAAGCTTTCTTT
.	TRBV29-1	many	TRBJ2-2	CSVEGRGRAGELFF	TGCAGCGTTGAAGGTCGGGGGCGGGCCGGGGAGCTGTTTTTT
.	TRBV9	many	TRBJ1-1	CASNPSGGGDARHTEAFF	TGTGCCAGCAACCCTAGCGGGGGGGGAGACGCTCGGCACACTGAAGCTTTCTTT
.	TRBV11-3	few	TRBJ2-1	CASSYRRVATTLGFF	TGTGCCAGCAGCTACCGACGGGTAGCGACCACCTTGGGGTTCTTC
TRBD1	TRBV7-2	.	TRBJ2-7	CASSLGTGGYYEQYF	TGTGCCAGCAGCTTAGGGACAGGGGGCTACTACGAGCAGTACTTC